The rows below give T cell receptor beta chains drawn from one sample of a study of T-cell reconstitution after alpha-beta-depleted transplantation in children. From the PCR reads, TCRdb called clonotypes with MiXCR, one entry per CDR3 protein. The profile shows 190,000 or so distinct CDR3 sequences, roughly 6.3% of them singletons. This specimen was PBMCs, taken before TCRalphabeta/CD19-depleted stem cell transplant. Receptors were obtained from a girl under two years old with combined immunodeficiency, due to receive a stem cell transplant. Each CDR3 is given with its conserved first and last residue. Not all rows give a size; the values are once, few, many and, for expanded clones, a class.

abundance: many; j_gene: TRBJ2-3; v_gene: TRBV24-1; CDR3aa: CATSVRAGGDTQYF
abundance: many; j_gene: TRBJ2-3; v_gene: TRBV10-2; CDR3aa: CASSRGTSGVMDTQYF
abundance: many; j_gene: TRBJ1-5; v_gene: TRBV2; CDR3aa: CASSEGTALPPQHF
abundance: -; j_gene: TRBJ2-7; v_gene: TRBV4-2; CDR3aa: CASSQVGGYIYEQYF
abundance: many; j_gene: TRBJ1-1; v_gene: TRBV19; CDR3aa: CASSILRSNTEAFF
abundance: many; j_gene: TRBJ1-2; v_gene: TRBV29-1; CDR3aa: CSVTDRAPNYGYTF
abundance: many; j_gene: TRBJ1-5; v_gene: TRBV5-1; CDR3aa: CASSLGTGASNQPQHF
abundance: -; j_gene: TRBJ2-1; v_gene: TRBV12-3/TRBV12-4; CDR3aa: CSSSLERPYNEQFF
abundance: many; j_gene: TRBJ2-1; v_gene: TRBV27; CDR3aa: CASSLRSSGREGSYNEQFF
abundance: many; j_gene: TRBJ2-5; v_gene: TRBV24-1; CDR3aa: CATSDLGQGPLIGQETQYF
abundance: many; j_gene: TRBJ2-5; v_gene: TRBV12-3/TRBV12-4; CDR3aa: CASSPGRGETQYF
abundance: many; j_gene: TRBJ2-3; v_gene: TRBV7-8; CDR3aa: CASRKISGSTDTQYF
abundance: few; j_gene: TRBJ2-7; v_gene: TRBV29-1; CDR3aa: CSVARDRSYEQYF
abundance: many; j_gene: TRBJ2-1; v_gene: TRBV7-2; CDR3aa: CASRPLANEQFF
abundance: many; j_gene: TRBJ1-1; v_gene: TRBV9; CDR3aa: CASSARGLNTEAFF
abundance: many; j_gene: TRBJ2-5; v_gene: TRBV7-2; CDR3aa: CASSLRLYQETQYF
abundance: many; j_gene: TRBJ2-7; v_gene: TRBV29-1; CDR3aa: CSVTRQGPYEQYF
abundance: many; j_gene: TRBJ1-2; v_gene: TRBV5-1; CDR3aa: CASRPGQGVMDTF
abundance: many; j_gene: TRBJ2-7; v_gene: TRBV2; CDR3aa: CASSEVSETYEQYF
abundance: many; j_gene: TRBJ2-5; v_gene: TRBV6-6; CDR3aa: CASSYVRETQYF
abundance: many; j_gene: TRBJ2-7; v_gene: TRBV6-2/TRBV6-3; CDR3aa: CATDNPGQGGYEQYF
abundance: many; j_gene: TRBJ2-1; v_gene: TRBV27; CDR3aa: CASSIGTSGKNEQFF
abundance: many; j_gene: TRBJ2-2; v_gene: TRBV12-3/TRBV12-4; CDR3aa: CASSYTEGGELFF
abundance: many; j_gene: TRBJ2-2; v_gene: TRBV6-5; CDR3aa: CASRGTGTTGELFF
abundance: many; j_gene: TRBJ2-7; v_gene: TRBV11-2; CDR3aa: CASSFVSGYEQYF
abundance: few; j_gene: TRBJ1-2; v_gene: TRBV7-2; CDR3aa: CASSLSLGEGYGYTF
abundance: -; j_gene: TRBJ1-2; v_gene: TRBV7-7; CDR3aa: CASSDRADTSFYGYTF
abundance: many; j_gene: TRBJ2-1; v_gene: TRBV12-3/TRBV12-4; CDR3aa: CASRPQDSHEQFF
abundance: many; j_gene: TRBJ2-7; v_gene: TRBV6-1; CDR3aa: CASSLDIPPSYEQYF
abundance: many; j_gene: TRBJ2-7; v_gene: TRBV5-1; CDR3aa: CASTQGNEQYF
abundance: many; j_gene: TRBJ2-1; v_gene: TRBV3-1; CDR3aa: CASSQGPDEQFF
abundance: many; j_gene: TRBJ2-7; v_gene: TRBV27; CDR3aa: CASSPYPRLADYEQYF
abundance: many; j_gene: TRBJ2-1; v_gene: TRBV12-3/TRBV12-4; CDR3aa: CASSLRTGSTVPSSYNEQFF
abundance: many; j_gene: TRBJ1-2; v_gene: TRBV5-6; CDR3aa: CASTTRGRYGYTF
abundance: many; j_gene: TRBJ2-3; v_gene: TRBV27; CDR3aa: CASSLRRGGRAETDTQYF
abundance: many; j_gene: TRBJ2-1; v_gene: TRBV12-3/TRBV12-4; CDR3aa: CASGPDEQFF
abundance: many; j_gene: TRBJ2-5; v_gene: TRBV12-3/TRBV12-4; CDR3aa: CASSLRGSGGSVETQYF
abundance: many; j_gene: TRBJ2-1; v_gene: TRBV28; CDR3aa: CASKDYNNEQFF
abundance: many; j_gene: TRBJ1-2; v_gene: TRBV29-1; CDR3aa: CSVEGQAYYGYTF
abundance: -; j_gene: TRBJ2-7; v_gene: TRBV7-9; CDR3aa: CASSLALGQGAGEQYF
abundance: -; j_gene: TRBJ1-6; v_gene: TRBV30; CDR3aa: CAWSVGQGNSPLHF
abundance: many; j_gene: TRBJ2-1; v_gene: TRBV20-1; CDR3aa: CSARGLAAGNNEQFF
abundance: few; j_gene: TRBJ1-5; v_gene: TRBV12-3/TRBV12-4; CDR3aa: CASSRGRGGNQPQHF
abundance: many; j_gene: TRBJ2-7; v_gene: TRBV7-2; CDR3aa: CASSLDQGALGEQYF
abundance: many; j_gene: TRBJ2-5; v_gene: TRBV12-3/TRBV12-4; CDR3aa: CASSFGSGRETQYF
abundance: many; j_gene: TRBJ2-1; v_gene: TRBV20-1; CDR3aa: CSARERGFNEQFF
abundance: many; j_gene: TRBJ2-4; v_gene: TRBV7-2; CDR3aa: CASSLVAPTGPIQYF
abundance: many; j_gene: TRBJ1-1; v_gene: TRBV25-1; CDR3aa: CASSVDLGNTEAFF
abundance: many; j_gene: TRBJ1-3; v_gene: TRBV7-2; CDR3aa: CASLRDRDSGNTIYF
abundance: many; j_gene: TRBJ2-3; v_gene: TRBV9; CDR3aa: CASSVEGGPSTDTQYF
abundance: many; j_gene: TRBJ2-7; v_gene: TRBV5-1; CDR3aa: CASSLGQPSPLEQYF
abundance: many; j_gene: TRBJ2-7; v_gene: TRBV15; CDR3aa: CATSRKPGQGTYEQYF
abundance: many; j_gene: TRBJ1-4; v_gene: TRBV4-3; CDR3aa: CASSQVGRGNEQLFF
abundance: many; j_gene: TRBJ2-6; v_gene: TRBV27; CDR3aa: CASSLWPGANVLTF
abundance: many; j_gene: TRBJ2-7; v_gene: TRBV29-1; CDR3aa: CSVATRVLRSEQYF